Listed below are T cell receptor beta chains from one sample, sequenced in a study of blood T cell repertoires in COVID-19. Using immunoSEQ multiplex PCR, the repertoire was profiled, and TCRdb retains in-frame clones only, with some absent. This sample has some 22,000 clones, with 75% to 90% found just once. Material: peripheral blood. All receptors come from a man at least 80 years old with active or convalescent COVID-19. CDR3s include the opening cysteine and the closing phenylalanine or tryptophan. D genes are given only for firm matches.

v_gene	j_gene	d_gene	CDR3aa	CDR3nt
TRBV3-1/TRBV3-2	TRBJ2-7	-	CASSPDRPPYEQYF	TGTGCCAGCAGCCCCGACAGGCCCCCCTACGAGCAGTACTTC
TRBV18	TRBJ2-5	-	CASSPRRDGAETQYF	TGTGCCAGCTCACCACGACGGGATGGAGCTGAGACCCAGTACTTC
TRBV19	TRBJ2-5	TRBD1	CASSMLGQGQETQYF	TGTGCCAGTAGTATGCTTGGACAGGGACAAGAGACCCAGTACTTC
TRBV6-2/TRBV6-3	TRBJ1-5	TRBD1	CASSYPTGASQPQHF	TGTGCCAGCAGTTACCCGACAGGGGCTTCTCAGCCCCAGCATTTT
TRBV2	TRBJ2-2	TRBD2	CASSGGLATGELFF	TGTGCCAGCAGTGGAGGACTAGCGACCGGGGAGCTGTTTTTT
TRBV7-3	TRBJ2-2	TRBD1	CASSSTGGDTGELFF	TGTGCCAGCAGCTCGACAGGGGGCGACACCGGGGAGCTGTTTTTT
TRBV10-2	TRBJ1-1	-	CASSVGGDTEAFF	TGCGCCAGCAGTGTTGGCGGCGACACTGAAGCTTTCTTT
TRBV7-6	TRBJ1-1	TRBD1	CASSQTSGGLSTEAFF	TGTGCCAGCAGCCAGACCTCAGGGGGGCTCAGCACTGAAGCTTTCTTT
TRBV19	TRBJ1-1	TRBD1	CASSMGQMNTEAFF	TGTGCCAGTAGTATGGGACAGATGAACACTGAAGCTTTCTTT
TRBV5-6	TRBJ1-4	TRBD1	CASSLSGGRGEKLFF	TGTGCCAGCAGCCTCTCAGGGGGCCGTGGTGAAAAACTGTTTTTT
TRBV6-4	TRBJ2-3	TRBD2	CASSEPGGSPSTDTQYF	TGTGCCAGCAGTGAACCGGGGGGGTCACCTAGCACAGATACGCAGTATTTT
TRBV20-1	TRBJ2-3	TRBD2	CSASIPLFGGKQYF	TGCAGTGCTAGTATTCCCCTTTTCGGGGGGAAGCAGTATTTT
TRBV6-1	TRBJ1-5	-	CASSDWRGYGDQPQHF	TGTGCCAGCAGTGATTGGAGGGGATACGGGGACCAGCCCCAGCATTTT
TRBV29-1	TRBJ2-5	-	CSVGDFQETQYF	TGCAGCGTTGGCGACTTCCAAGAGACCCAGTACTTC
TRBV7-7	TRBJ2-1	-	CASSGAAPSSYNEQFF	TGTGCCAGCAGCGGGGCCGCCCCGAGCTCCTACAATGAGCAGTTCTTC
TRBV4-1	TRBJ2-3	TRBD2	CASSRAGTSAPTDTQYF	TGCGCCAGCAGCCGTGCCGGGACTAGCGCCCCGACAGATACGCAGTATTTT
TRBV25-1	TRBJ1-1	-	CASSAFKSDGSAEAFF	TGTGCCAGCAGTGCCTTTAAGAGTGACGGGAGCGCTGAAGCTTTCTTT
TRBV29-1	TRBJ2-3	TRBD2	CSVPGGGRYTQYF	TGCAGCGTCCCCGGCGGGGGGAGGTATACGCAGTATTTT
TRBV29-1	TRBJ1-6	TRBD1	CSVGDSYNSPLHF	TGCAGCGTTGGGGACAGTTATAATTCACCCCTCCACTTT
TRBV5-4	TRBJ2-3	TRBD2	CASSSRLAPDTQYF	TGTGCCAGCAGCTCTCGACTAGCGCCAGATACGCAGTATTTT